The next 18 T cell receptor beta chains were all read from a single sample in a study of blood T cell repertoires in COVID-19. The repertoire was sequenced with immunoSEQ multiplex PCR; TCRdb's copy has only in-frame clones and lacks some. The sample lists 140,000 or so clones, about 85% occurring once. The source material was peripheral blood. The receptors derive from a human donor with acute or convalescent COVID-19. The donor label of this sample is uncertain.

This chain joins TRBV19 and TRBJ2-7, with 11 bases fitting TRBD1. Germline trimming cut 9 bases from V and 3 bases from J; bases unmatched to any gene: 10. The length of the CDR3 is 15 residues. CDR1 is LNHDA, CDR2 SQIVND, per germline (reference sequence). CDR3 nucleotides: TGTGCCAGCAGAATAGGACAGGGGGCTCACTACGAGCAGTACTTC. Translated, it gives CASRIGQGAHYEQYF.

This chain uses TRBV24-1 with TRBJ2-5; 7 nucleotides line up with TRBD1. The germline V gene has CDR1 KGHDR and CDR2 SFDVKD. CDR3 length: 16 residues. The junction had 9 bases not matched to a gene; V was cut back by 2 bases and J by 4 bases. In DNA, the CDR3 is TGTGCCACCAGTGATTCCCTGACAGGGAGCCGAGAGACCCAGTACTTC. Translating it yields CATSDSLTGSRETQYF.

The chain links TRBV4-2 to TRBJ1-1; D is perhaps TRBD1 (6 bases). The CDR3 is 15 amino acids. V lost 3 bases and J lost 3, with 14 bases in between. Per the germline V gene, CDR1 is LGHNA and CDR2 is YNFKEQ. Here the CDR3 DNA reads TGTGCCAGCAGCCACCCACAGGGAGGGGACACTGAAGCTTTCTTT. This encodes CASSHPQGGDTEAFF.

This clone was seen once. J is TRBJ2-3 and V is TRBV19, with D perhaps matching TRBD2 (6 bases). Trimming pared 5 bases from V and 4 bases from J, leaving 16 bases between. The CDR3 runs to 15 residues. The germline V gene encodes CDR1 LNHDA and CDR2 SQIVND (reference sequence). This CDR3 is CASSPRERVPDTQYF. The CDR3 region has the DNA TGTGCCAGTAGTCCTCGGGAGCGGGTCCCAGATACGCAGTATTTT.

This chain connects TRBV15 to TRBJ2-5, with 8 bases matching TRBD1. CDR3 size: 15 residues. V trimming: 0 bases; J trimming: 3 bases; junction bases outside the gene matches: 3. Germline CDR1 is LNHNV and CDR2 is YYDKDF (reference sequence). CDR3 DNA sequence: TGTGCCACCAGCAGAGACAGGGGGCCAGAAGAGACCCAGTACTTC. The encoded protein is CATSRDRGPEETQYF.

The CDR3, as DNA: TGTGCCAGCAGCTCCGCCGGGACAGGGGGTGAAAAACTGTTTTTT. It codes for CASSSAGTGGEKLFF. This chain links TRBV5-8 with TRBJ1-4; 11 nucleotides align to TRBD1. Trimming at V came to 3 bases and at J to 7 bases, leaving 5 bases not matched to a gene. The CDR3 runs 15 residues. Germline values: CDR1 SGHTS, CDR2 YDEGEE.

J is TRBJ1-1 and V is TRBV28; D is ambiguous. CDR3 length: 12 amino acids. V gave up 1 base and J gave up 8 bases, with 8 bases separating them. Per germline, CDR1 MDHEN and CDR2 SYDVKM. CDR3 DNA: TGTGCCAGCAGTTTATCTCTGACAGAAGCTTTCTTT. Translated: CASSLSLTEAFF.

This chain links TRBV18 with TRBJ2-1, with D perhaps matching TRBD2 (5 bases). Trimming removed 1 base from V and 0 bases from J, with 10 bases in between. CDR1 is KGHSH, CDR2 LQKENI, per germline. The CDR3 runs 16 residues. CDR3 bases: TGTGCCAGCTCACCACGGCGCGGGCTCTCCTACAATGAGCAGTTCTTC. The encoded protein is CASSPRRGLSYNEQFF.

The CDR3 DNA sequence: TGTGCCAGCAGCGTATTCGGGGTAAGCTCCTATAATTCACCCCTCCACTTT. Amino acids: CASSVFGVSSYNSPLHF. The chain carries TRBV9 and TRBJ1-6, with D unclear. V lost 1 base and J 0 bases, leaving 11 bases between the germline ends. The germline gives CDR1 SGDLS, CDR2 YYNGEE. The length of the CDR3 is 17 residues.

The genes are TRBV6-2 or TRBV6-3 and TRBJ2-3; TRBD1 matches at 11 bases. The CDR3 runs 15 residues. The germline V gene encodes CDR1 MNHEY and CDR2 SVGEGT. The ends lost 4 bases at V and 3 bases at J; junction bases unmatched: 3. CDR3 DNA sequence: TGTGCCAGCAGTTCGGACAGGGGGCGTACAGATACGCAGTATTTT. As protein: CASSSDRGRTDTQYF.

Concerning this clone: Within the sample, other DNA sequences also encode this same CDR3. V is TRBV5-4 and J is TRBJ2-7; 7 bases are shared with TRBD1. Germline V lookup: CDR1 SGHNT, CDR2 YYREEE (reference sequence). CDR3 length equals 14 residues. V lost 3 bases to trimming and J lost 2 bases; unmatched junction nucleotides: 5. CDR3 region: CASSSRDSPYEQYF. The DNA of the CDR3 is TGTGCCAGCAGCTCAAGGGACAGTCCCTACGAGCAGTACTTC. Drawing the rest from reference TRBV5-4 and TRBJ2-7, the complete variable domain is ETGVTQSPTHLIKTRGQQVTLRCSSQSGHNTVSWYQQALGQGPQFIFQYYREEENGRGNFPPRFSGLQFPNYSSELNVNALELDDSALYLCASSSRDSPYEQYFGPGTRLTVT.

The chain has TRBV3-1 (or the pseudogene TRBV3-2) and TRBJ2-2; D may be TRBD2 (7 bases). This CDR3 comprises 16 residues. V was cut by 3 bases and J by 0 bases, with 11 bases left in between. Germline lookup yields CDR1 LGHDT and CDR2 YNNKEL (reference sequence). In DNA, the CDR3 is TGTGCCAGCAGCCAGGGGGGGGCCGCGAACACCGGGGAGCTGTTTTTT. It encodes CASSQGGAANTGELFF.

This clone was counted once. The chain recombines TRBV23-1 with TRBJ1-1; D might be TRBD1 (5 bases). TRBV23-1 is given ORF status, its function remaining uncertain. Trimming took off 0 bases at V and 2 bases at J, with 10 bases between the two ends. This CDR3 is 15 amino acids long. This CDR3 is CASSQSAGLNTEAFF. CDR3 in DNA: TGCGCCAGCAGTCAATCGGCGGGACTCAACACTGAAGCTTTCTTT.

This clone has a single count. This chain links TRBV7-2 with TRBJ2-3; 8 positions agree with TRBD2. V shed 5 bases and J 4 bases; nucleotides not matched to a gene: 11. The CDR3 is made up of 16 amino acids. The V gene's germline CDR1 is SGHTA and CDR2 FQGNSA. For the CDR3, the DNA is TGTGCCAGCAGCCCGAAGAGCGGGAGCGGTGCAGATACGCAGTATTTT. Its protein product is CASSPKSGSGADTQYF.

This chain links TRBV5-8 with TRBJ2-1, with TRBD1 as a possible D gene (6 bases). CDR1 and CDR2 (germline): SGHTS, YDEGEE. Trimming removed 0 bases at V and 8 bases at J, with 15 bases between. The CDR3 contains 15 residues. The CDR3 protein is CASSLARGAHYEQFF. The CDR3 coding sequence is TGTGCCAGCAGCTTGGCCAGGGGAGCCCATTATGAGCAGTTCTTC. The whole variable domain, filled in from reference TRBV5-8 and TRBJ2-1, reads EAGVTQSPTHLIKTRGQQATLRCSPISGHTSVYWYQQALGLGLQFLLWYDEGEERNRGNFPPRFSGRQFPNYSSELNVNALELEDSALYLCASSLARGAHYEQFFGPGTRLTVL.

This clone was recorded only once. The CDR3 DNA follows: TGTGCCAGCAGGATCCTTAGCGGTCCCTACAATGAGCAGTTCTTC. Amino acids: CASRILSGPYNEQFF. The rearrangement uses TRBV6-5 and TRBJ2-1; weak D call: TRBD2 (6 bases). V lost 6 bases to trimming and J lost 2 bases, with 14 bases between them. The CDR3 is 15 residues long. Germline V lookup: CDR1 MNHEY, CDR2 SVGAGI.

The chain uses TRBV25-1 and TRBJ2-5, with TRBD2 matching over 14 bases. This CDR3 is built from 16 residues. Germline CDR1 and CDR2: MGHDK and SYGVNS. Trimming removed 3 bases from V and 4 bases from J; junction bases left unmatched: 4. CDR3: CASSERLAGGRETQYF. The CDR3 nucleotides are TGTGCCAGCAGTGAGCGACTAGCGGGGGGGCGAGAGACCCAGTACTTC. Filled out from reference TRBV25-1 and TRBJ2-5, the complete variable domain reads EADIYQTPRYLVIGTGKKITLECSQTMGHDKMYWYQQDPGMELHLIHYSYGVNSTEKGDLSSESTVSRIRTEHFPLTLESARPSHTSQYLCASSERLAGGRETQYFGPGTRLLVL.

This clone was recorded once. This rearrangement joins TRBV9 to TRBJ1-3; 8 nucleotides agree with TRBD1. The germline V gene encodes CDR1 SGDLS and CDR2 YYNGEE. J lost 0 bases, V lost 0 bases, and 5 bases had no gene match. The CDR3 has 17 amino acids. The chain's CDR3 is CASSVATGASSGNTIYF. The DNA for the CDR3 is TGTGCCAGCAGCGTAGCGACAGGGGCGAGCTCTGGAAACACCATATATTTT.